This TCR beta chain was sequenced for a study of shared clonotypes between healthy human individuals. Study-level results: Several donors shared 4.5% to 6.5% of their naive CD4 clonotypes.

The germline gives CDR1 SEHNR, CDR2 FQNEAQ (reference sequence). The CDR3 consists of 18 residues. The J segment lost 2 bases and the V segment lost 2 bases, leaving 10 bases of the junction unmatched. Clones were sequenced by immunoSEQ multiplex PCR, and TCRdb holds only the in-frame ones, with some missing. The sample carries roughly 2.4 million clones, around 95% recorded once. The study enrolled healthy HIV-negative adults without recent acute infections or vaccinations as donors. In the CD4+ fraction, cells were divided into CD45RA+ naive and CD45RA-negative memory subsets. As to this clone: Its antigen remains unknown.

J is TRBJ1-4 and V is TRBV7-9; the match to TRBD1 covers 8 bases. The receptor comes from a man between 18 and 35 years old in good health. Sequencing was performed on naive CD4+ T cells sorted from blood. Subset of the sample: CD45RA+ positively selected. Here the CDR3 reads CASSLPIGQGHTNEKLFF. For the CDR3, the DNA is TGTGCCAGCAGCTTACCTATAGGACAGGGTCATACTAATGAAAAACTGTTTTTT.